Listed here are 21 T cell receptor beta chains from one sample, sequenced in a study of regulatory T cells in long-lasting Graves disease. Library construction for TCR beta used iRepertoire HTBI primers and Arm-PCR of CDR3 regions. Each CDR3 protein gets one entry after TCRdb re-called the multiplex PCR reads with MiXCR. This sample has roughly 360,000 distinct CDR3 sequences; more than 20% occur once, and the top ten carry approximately 30%. As to time point: persistent/refractory GD, antithyroid drugs over 5 years with positive TRAb. RNA from PBMCs was the source of the TCR library. The starting material was peripheral blood mononuclear cells (PBMCs), obtained when the disease was refractory, from a patient treated with antithyroid drugs. These receptors were taken from a woman between 40 and 50 years old with Graves disease.

This clonotype has just a few counts. The rearrangement links TRBV29-1 to TRBJ2-7, with D perhaps TRBD2 (6 bases). This CDR3 spans 18 amino acids. Germline lookup yields CDR1 SQVTM and CDR2 ANQGSEA. With 4 bases removed from V and 7 bases from J, the gap between germline ends came to 32 bases. The CDR3 sequence is CSVAVWRDFPSPPAEQYF. The CDR3 coding sequence is TGCAGCGTTGCAGTCTGGCGGGATTTTCCCTCGCCGCCCGCGGAGCAGTACTTC.

The V and J genes are TRBV30 and TRBJ2-7; TRBD2 matches 10 bases. V was pared by 2 bases and J by 3 bases, with 7 bases of the junction left unmatched. The CDR3 extends over 15 amino acids. Looked up from germline, CDR1 is GTSNPN and CDR2 is SVGIG (reference sequence). DNA of the CDR3: TGTGCCTGGAGTCCTCTAGCGGGAGCGCACTACGAGCAGTACTTC. Translation gives CAWSPLAGAHYEQYF.

This clonotype has ten or more counts. In DNA, the CDR3 is TGTGCCAGCAGTTCGCCCACACCGGGACTAGCGGGAGGTATTCGGTCCTACGAGCAGTACTTC. As protein: CASSSPTPGLAGGIRSYEQYF. V usage is TRBV6-5 and J usage is TRBJ2-7; 15 bases match TRBD2. Germline V gene sequence: CDR1 MNHEY, CDR2 SVGAGI. The CDR3 is 21 amino acids. With 4 bases clipped from V and 1 base from J, the junction kept 17 bases outside the gene matches.

This clonotype was recorded only once. J is TRBJ2-1 and V is TRBV28, with TRBD2 matching over 9 bases. CDR1 is MDHEN and CDR2 is SYDVKM in the germline V gene. J gave up 6 bases and V 2 bases, and 5 bases lay outside the gene matches. The CDR3 is 15 amino acids. The CDR3 here is CASSLGLAGINEQFF. The CDR3, as DNA: TGTGCCAGCAGTTTAGGGCTAGCGGGAATCAATGAGCAGTTCTTC.

The V and J genes are TRBV24-1 and TRBJ2-3; 9 bases are a match to TRBD2. Losses at the gene ends were 4 bases for V and 0 bases for J; bases not matched to a gene: 1. The CDR3 sequence is 15 residues long. Germline CDR1 is KGHDR and CDR2 is SFDVKD. The DNA of the CDR3 is TGTGCCACCAGTGAGCTAGCGGGAAGCACAGATACGCAGTATTTT. Translation: CATSELAGSTDTQYF.

The chain employs TRBV14 and TRBJ2-3; D is unclear. Germline-derived CDR1 and CDR2 are SGHDN and FVKESK. The CDR3 is 18 residues long. Trimming took 0 bases from V and 1 from J, leaving 17 bases between them. The CDR3 is CASSQDPRRSPGTDTQYF. As DNA, the CDR3 is TGTGCCAGCAGCCAAGATCCTAGACGCTCACCTGGCACAGATACGCAGTATTTT.

This chain uses TRBV7-2 with TRBJ2-7; TRBD1 agrees at 7 bases. J gave up 2 bases and V 5 bases, and 12 bases lay outside the gene matches. Germline V gene lookup returns CDR1 SGHTA and CDR2 FQGNSA. CDR3 length equals 16 residues. The CDR3 spells CASSPIGTARPYEQYF. DNA of the CDR3: TGTGCCAGCAGCCCGATAGGGACAGCCAGACCCTACGAGCAGTACTTC. The variable domain in full, completed from reference TRBV7-2 and TRBJ2-7, reads GAGVSQSPSNKVTEKGKDVELRCDPISGHTALYWYRQSLGQGLEFLIYFQGNSAPDKSGLPSDRFSAERTGGSVSTLTIQRTQQEDSAVYLCASSPIGTARPYEQYFGPGTRLTVT.

This clonotype was seen only a few times. The chain joins TRBV12-3 or TRBV12-4 to TRBJ1-6, with D unclear. The V gene lost 1 base and the J gene lost 6 bases, with 10 bases spanning the gap. This CDR3 is built from 15 residues. The CDR3 protein is CASSLGEERNSPLHF. The CDR3 bases are TGTGCCAGCAGTTTAGGGGAGGAGCGTAATTCACCCCTCCACTTT.

V is TRBV19 and J is TRBJ2-7; 14 bases are a match to TRBD2. Germline V gives CDR1 LNHDA, CDR2 SQIVND (reference sequence). V gave up 9 bases and J gave up 4 bases; unmatched junction bases: 11. The CDR3 runs 16 residues. As DNA, the CDR3 is TGTGCCAGCCACTCCGGGACTAGCGGGGGATTTTACGAGCAGTACTTC. It translates to CASHSGTSGGFYEQYF.

This clonotype was found a few times. This chain joins TRBV7-3 and TRBJ2-7, with TRBD1 matching over 8 bases. The germline V gene encodes CDR1 SGHTA and CDR2 FQGTGA. The J segment lost 0 bases and the V segment lost 0 bases, leaving 13 bases of the junction unmatched. The CDR3 runs 19 residues. CDR3: CASSLTWVWQGAFSYEQYF. CDR3 DNA: TGTGCCAGCAGCTTAACGTGGGTCTGGCAGGGGGCTTTCTCCTACGAGCAGTACTTC.

This clonotype has ten or more counts. The rearrangement uses TRBV28 and TRBJ1-5; TRBD1 might be the D (5 bases). V lost 5 bases, J lost 3 bases, and 11 bases lay in between. The CDR3 has 14 residues. Germline CDR1 and CDR2: MDHEN and SYDVKM. The CDR3 spells CASSIPGDNQPQHF. CDR3 nucleotide sequence: TGTGCCAGCAGTATACCGGGGGACAATCAGCCCCAGCATTTT.

Points on this clonotype: A much larger clonotype is one base distant, so this may be a read error. The gene calls are TRBV15 and TRBJ2-4; D unresolved. This CDR3 is built from 18 residues. Germline-derived CDR1 and CDR2 are LNHNV and YYDKDF (reference sequence). As DNA, the CDR3 is TGTGCCACCAGCAGAGGAAGGCTGCCGGGCCAAGCCAAAAGCATTCAGTACTTC. Translating gives CATSRGRLPGQAKSIQYF.

This clonotype was seen ten or more times. The chain employs TRBV12-3 or TRBV12-4 and TRBJ2-5; no firm D call. V shed 3 bases and J shed 2 bases, with 7 bases lying between them. CDR3 length: 13 amino acids. The CDR3 protein is CASSFPGQETQYF. CDR3 sequence (DNA): TGTGCCAGCAGTTTCCCCGGGCAAGAGACCCAGTACTTC.

This clonotype was observed a few times. The chain links TRBV5-4 to TRBJ2-7, with 8 bases matching TRBD2. CDR3 length equals 16 residues. Germline trimming cut 1 base from V and 3 bases from J; bases unmatched to any gene: 9. CDR1 SGHNT and CDR2 YYREEE come from the germline V gene (reference sequence). The CDR3 DNA reads TGTGCCAGCAGCTTGCTGGGGCTAGCGGGCGGCTACGAGCAGTACTTC. It specifies CASSLLGLAGGYEQYF. Variable domain in full (rest from reference TRBV5-4 and TRBJ2-7): ETGVTQSPTHLIKTRGQQVTLRCSSQSGHNTVSWYQQALGQGPQFIFQYYREEENGRGNFPPRFSGLQFPNYSSELNVNALELDDSALYLCASSLLGLAGGYEQYFGPGTRLTVT.

The V gene is TRBV5-1, the J gene TRBJ2-7, with TRBD2 matching over 10 bases. The CDR3 contains 14 residues. CDR1 and CDR2 (germline): SGHRS, YFSETQ. V lost 1 base and J lost 6; bases outside the gene matches: 4. Written as DNA, the CDR3 is TGCGCCAGCAGCTTGCCTAGCGGGAGAGGCGAGCAGTACTTC. Amino acids: CASSLPSGRGEQYF.

This clonotype was seen many times. The chain is built from TRBV7-8 and TRBJ1-1; unclear D gene. Trimming cost V 3 bases and J 0 bases, with 8 bases left between them. Germline CDR1 reads SGHVS; CDR2 reads FQNEAQ. CDR3 length: 14 amino acids. This chain's CDR3 is CASSFMPMNTEAFF. The CDR3 nucleotides read TGTGCCAGCAGCTTCATGCCAATGAACACTGAAGCTTTCTTT.

As concerns this clonotype: A read error is possible here, since a much larger clone lies one base away. V and J are TRBV2 and TRBJ1-6, with a tentative D call TRBD1 (6 bases). Germline CDR1 SNHLY, CDR2 FYNNEI. CDR3 size: 16 residues. Trimming took off 6 bases at V and 4 bases at J, with 16 bases between the two ends. This CDR3 is CASSQTRTVYNSPLHF. CDR3 DNA: TGTGCCAGCAGCCAAACTCGGACAGTTTATAATTCACCCCTCCACTTT. The variable domain in full, completed from reference TRBV2 and TRBJ1-6, reads EPEVTQTPSHQVTQMGQEVILRCVPISNHLYFYWYRQILGQKVEFLVSFYNNEISEKSEIFDDQFSVERPDGSNFTLKIRSTKLEDSAMYFCASSQTRTVYNSPLHFGNGTRLTVT.

The table lists this clonotype with many counts. This chain uses TRBV19 with TRBJ2-5; D is uncertain. V lost 6 bases to trimming and J lost 2 bases, with 10 bases between them. Germline loops: CDR1 LNHDA, CDR2 SQIVND (reference sequence). The CDR3 is 13 amino acids. CDR3 protein: CASRQMPQETQYF. CDR3 DNA sequence: TGTGCCAGTAGACAGATGCCACAAGAGACCCAGTACTTC.

CDR3 bases: TGCGCCAGCAGCGGGGATTTGGCGTACCAAGAGACCCAGTACTTC. Its protein product is CASSGDLAYQETQYF. The chain employs TRBV5-1 and TRBJ2-5; D is unresolved. Trimming took 4 bases from V and 0 from J, leaving 13 bases between them. The length of the CDR3 is 15 residues. Germline values: CDR1 SGHRS, CDR2 YFSETQ. Full variable domain (missing parts from reference TRBV5-1 and TRBJ2-5): KAGVTQTPRYLIKTRGQQVTLSCSPISGHRSVSWYQQTPGQGLQFLFEYFSETQRNKGNFPGRFSGRQFSNSRSEMNVSTLELGDSALYLCASSGDLAYQETQYFGPGTRLLVL.

The table lists this clonotype with many counts. J is TRBJ1-1 and V is TRBV27; D is unresolved. The germline V gene encodes CDR1 MNHEY and CDR2 SMNVEV (reference sequence). Trimming took 8 bases from V and 4 from J, leaving 14 bases between them. This CDR3 is built from 13 residues. CDR3 sequence reads: CASGPGVGTEAFF. CDR3 sequence (DNA): TGTGCCAGCGGCCCCGGGGTGGGCACTGAAGCTTTCTTT.

This clonotype was counted at least ten times. This chain connects TRBV10-3 to TRBJ2-7; the D is unclear. This CDR3 contains 13 residues. The germline gives CDR1 ENHRY, CDR2 SYGVKD. Trimming took 4 bases from V and 2 from J, leaving 9 bases between them. The CDR3, as DNA: TGTGCCATCAGTGTAAGTTTTACCTACGAGCAGTACTTC. Translated: CAISVSFTYEQYF.